Listed below are T cell receptor beta chains from one sample, sequenced in a study of CD8 T cells in ankylosing spondylitis. TCRdb re-called the 5' RACE reads through MiXCR, storing one row per CDR3 protein. The repertoire has 300,000 to 400,000 distinct CDR3 sequences, about 15% of them found once; the top ten carry 1.1%. The sample was blood, either unsorted or a sorted T cell fraction (not recorded which). The receptors were gathered from a male donor with ankylosing spondylitis or in good health (not recorded which). Each CDR3 is given with its conserved first and last residue. Fields, in order: clone size, V gene, J gene, D gene, CDR3 DNA, CDR3 protein. The D gene is left open where the match is weak. Only part of the rows carry a size: once, few, many, or a class if the clone is expanded.

abundance: many; v_gene: TRBV19; j_gene: TRBJ1-1; d_gene: .; CDR3nt: TGTGCCAGTAGTATGAGGAGGAGTGAAGCTTTCTTT; CDR3aa: CASSMRRSEAFF
abundance: .; v_gene: TRBV12-3/TRBV12-4; j_gene: TRBJ2-7; d_gene: .; CDR3nt: TGTGCCAGCAGTTTAAACAGGGAGCAGTACTTC; CDR3aa: CASSLNREQYF
abundance: many; v_gene: TRBV5-1; j_gene: TRBJ1-1; d_gene: .; CDR3nt: TGCGCCAGCAGTCTCCTGCAGGGCAACACTGAAGCTTTCTTT; CDR3aa: CASSLLQGNTEAFF
abundance: .; v_gene: TRBV11-2; j_gene: TRBJ2-7; d_gene: .; CDR3nt: TGTGCCAGCAGCTTAGAACCCGGAAGATACGAGCAGTACTTC; CDR3aa: CASSLEPGRYEQYF
abundance: .; v_gene: TRBV7-2; j_gene: TRBJ2-5; d_gene: .; CDR3nt: TGTGCCAGCAGCTTAAATATGGCGGGGCCAGGGGAGACCCAGTACTTC; CDR3aa: CASSLNMAGPGETQYF
abundance: few; v_gene: TRBV2; j_gene: TRBJ1-5; d_gene: .; CDR3nt: TGTGCCAGCAGCGGACCGGGGGGAGGACAGCCCCAGCATTTT; CDR3aa: CASSGPGGGQPQHF
abundance: .; v_gene: TRBV5-5; j_gene: TRBJ1-2; d_gene: TRBD1; CDR3nt: TGTGCCAGCAGCGACGGACAGGGGAAGGGCTACACCTTC; CDR3aa: CASSDGQGKGYTF
abundance: .; v_gene: TRBV5-6; j_gene: TRBJ2-2; d_gene: .; CDR3nt: TGTGCCAGCAGCTTCTTGGGGAACACCGGGGAGCTGTTTTTT; CDR3aa: CASSFLGNTGELFF
abundance: .; v_gene: TRBV5-1; j_gene: TRBJ2-3; d_gene: .; CDR3nt: TGCGCCAGCAGCTTGGAACGGCGCACAGATACGCAGTATTTT; CDR3aa: CASSLERRTDTQYF
abundance: few; v_gene: TRBV25-1; j_gene: TRBJ2-1; d_gene: TRBD1; CDR3nt: TGTGCCAGCAGTGTCCTCGACAGGGGAACCTACAATGAGCAGTTCTTC; CDR3aa: CASSVLDRGTYNEQFF
abundance: few; v_gene: TRBV10-2; j_gene: TRBJ2-7; d_gene: .; CDR3nt: TGCGCCAGCACCCGGGAGAAGACCTACGAGCAGTACTTC; CDR3aa: CASTREKTYEQYF
abundance: few; v_gene: TRBV15; j_gene: TRBJ2-3; d_gene: TRBD2; CDR3nt: TGTGCCACCAGCAGAGGAGCAGGCGGGAGGGGGACAGATACGCAGTATTTT; CDR3aa: CATSRGAGGRGTDTQYF
abundance: many; v_gene: TRBV12-3/TRBV12-4; j_gene: TRBJ2-1; d_gene: .; CDR3nt: TGTGCCAGCAGTCTCACAGAAGGGGGGGATGAGCAGTTCTTC; CDR3aa: CASSLTEGGDEQFF
abundance: .; v_gene: TRBV20-1; j_gene: TRBJ2-3; d_gene: TRBD1; CDR3nt: TGCTGTGCAGCACAGGGGGATGGAACAGATACGCAGTATTTT; CDR3aa: CCAAQGDGTDTQYF
abundance: many; v_gene: TRBV5-1; j_gene: TRBJ2-3; d_gene: TRBD1; CDR3nt: TGCGCCAGCAGACTGGGACAGGGGACAGATACGCAGTATTTT; CDR3aa: CASRLGQGTDTQYF
abundance: .; v_gene: TRBV9; j_gene: TRBJ2-1; d_gene: .; CDR3nt: TGTGCCAGCAGGAAACCCGGGACTCAAAACAATGAGCAGTTCTTC; CDR3aa: CASRKPGTQNNEQFF
abundance: .; v_gene: TRBV20-1; j_gene: TRBJ2-3; d_gene: .; CDR3nt: TGCAGTGTTGGCGTGGGGGATACGCAGTATTTT; CDR3aa: CSVGVGDTQYF